Presented here are 26 T cell receptor beta chains from one specimen sequenced in a study of T cell repertoires in cytomegalovirus infection. A single record per CDR3 protein comes from TCRdb applying MiXCR to the reads. Here the sample spans about 310,000 distinct CDR3 sequences, roughly 15% being singletons. Sequencing was done on a sample of PBMCs. These TCRs come from a human donor in good health (CMV status not recorded). Some clones in this sample may be carry-over from other donors' samples.

This clonotype came up many times. The gene calls are TRBV28 and TRBJ1-1; 7 bases align to TRBD1. Germline V gene data show CDR1 as MDHEN and CDR2 as SYDVKM. Trimming cost V 8 bases and J 3 bases; bases outside gene matches: 12. The length of the CDR3 is 15 residues. The CDR3 protein is CASDAQTGSYTEAFF. The CDR3 DNA follows: TGTGCCAGCGACGCACAGACAGGGAGTTACACTGAAGCTTTCTTT.

This chain uses TRBV19 with TRBJ1-5; no definite D call. Germline loops: CDR1 LNHDA, CDR2 SQIVND (reference sequence). V lost 3 bases and J 4 bases, leaving 4 bases between the germline ends. The CDR3 runs 12 residues. The CDR3 sequence is CASSMGNQPQHF. The CDR3 DNA sequence: TGTGCCAGTAGTATGGGTAATCAGCCCCAGCATTTT.

The chain employs TRBV2 and TRBJ2-7, with D possibly TRBD2 on 6 matching bases. Trimming removed 8 bases from V and 3 bases from J, with 17 bases in between. Germline CDR1 SNHLY, CDR2 FYNNEI. The CDR3 runs to 14 residues. Here the CDR3 DNA reads TGTGCCAGCGCCGCGCGGGGATCTGGCTACGAGCAGTACTTC. As protein: CASAARGSGYEQYF.

This chain uses TRBV5-1 with TRBJ2-6; D not certain. The CDR3 covers 19 residues. Germline CDR1 SGHRS, CDR2 YFSETQ. Trimming removed 4 bases at V and 0 bases at J, with 20 bases between. DNA of the CDR3: TGCGCCAGCAGCACGAGAGGTTTTTACCGCCTCTCTGGGGCCAACGTCCTGACTTTC. Amino acid sequence: CASSTRGFYRLSGANVLTF.

Details on this clonotype: The junction and the germline gene differ at one end; a read error may be behind it. The V gene is TRBV4-1, the J gene TRBJ1-3; 7 bases agree with TRBD1. Germline CDR1 and CDR2: MGHRA and YSYEKL. There are 16 residues in the CDR3. The CDR3: CASSQGEGISGNTLYF. The CDR3 region has the DNA TGTGCCAGCAGCCAGGGGGAGGGTATCTCTGGAAACACCTTATATTTT.

This clonotype was observed many times. The CDR3 here is CASSLVRQGRGTDTQYF. Written as DNA, the CDR3 is TGTGCCAGCAGCTTAGTAAGACAGGGTCGGGGCACAGATACGCAGTATTTT. The chain uses TRBV11-2 and TRBJ2-3; 7 nucleotides agree with TRBD1. CDR3 size: 17 residues. Germline V gene data show CDR1 as SGHAT and CDR2 as FQNNGV. V was pared by 1 base and J by 1 base, with 8 bases of the junction left unmatched.

This clonotype was found once. This chain connects TRBV29-1 to TRBJ2-3, with TRBD2 matching 8 bases. J lost 6 bases, V lost 1 base, and 9 bases had no gene match. The germline V gene has CDR1 SQVTM and CDR2 ANQGSEA. The CDR3 has 15 amino acids. The CDR3 spells CSVEGSGGATDTQYF. CDR3 nucleotide sequence: TGCAGCGTTGAAGGATCGGGGGGGGCCACGGATACGCAGTATTTT.

This chain uses TRBV20-1 with TRBJ1-6; D not resolved. V was shortened by 5 bases and J by 5 bases, with 16 bases between the two germline ends. Per germline, CDR1 DFQATT and CDR2 SNEGSKA (reference sequence). CDR3 length: 15 amino acids. Written as DNA, the CDR3 is TGCAGTGCTCCCTCACTAGACACGAATAATTCACCCCTCCACTTT. The encoded protein is CSAPSLDTNNSPLHF.

In its sample, this clonotype was seen a few times. The CDR3 DNA reads as TGTGCCAGCAGTTTACAGACAGTTATGGATTCACCCCTCCACTTT. Translated, it gives CASSLQTVMDSPLHF. J is TRBJ1-6 and V is TRBV12-3 or TRBV12-4; weak D call: TRBD1 (5 bases). There are 15 residues in the CDR3. V was shortened by 2 bases and J by 8 bases, with 13 bases between the two germline ends.

The chain is built from TRBV5-6 and TRBJ2-7; TRBD1 matches at 7 bases. Germline trimming cut 2 bases from V and 6 bases from J; bases unmatched to any gene: 8. This CDR3 region has 14 residues. The V gene's germline CDR1 is SGHDT and CDR2 YYEEEE. CDR3 in DNA: TGTGCCAGCAGCTTCGGCAGGGGGTTGGCCGAGCAGTACTTC. The encoded protein is CASSFGRGLAEQYF. The whole variable domain, remainder taken from reference TRBV5-6 and TRBJ2-7, is DAGVTQSPTHLIKTRGQQVTLRCSPKSGHDTVSWYQQALGQGPQFIFQYYEEEERQRGNFPDRFSGHQFPNYSSELNVNALLLGDSALYLCASSFGRGLAEQYFGPGTRLTVT.

Notes on this clonotype: This sequence may be a read error, since a much larger clone differs from it by one base. No conserved phenylalanine or tryptophan ends this CDR3, so it is likely a read error. The chain joins TRBV12-3 or TRBV12-4 to TRBJ1-5; D uncertain. With 4 bases removed from V and 0 bases from J, the gap between germline ends came to 10 bases. This CDR3 contains 15 residues. In nucleotides, the CDR3 is TGTGCCAGCAGTTCGCCGGGAAATAGCAATCAGCCCCAGCATTGT. Protein: CASSSPGNSNQPQHC.

This clonotype was recorded at least ten times. V usage is TRBV12-3 or TRBV12-4 and J usage is TRBJ2-5; D call uncertain. Trimming removed 2 bases from V and 1 base from J, with 8 bases in between. The CDR3 sequence is 14 residues long. In DNA form, the CDR3 reads TGTGCCAGCAGTTTATATCCAGCCCAAGAGACCCAGTACTTC. Translating it yields CASSLYPAQETQYF.

This clonotype has a count of ten or more. This chain links TRBV7-6 with TRBJ2-5, with TRBD1 as a possible D gene (5 bases). V was pared by 3 bases and J by 0 bases, with 29 bases between. In germline, CDR1 is SGHVS, CDR2 FNYEAQ. The CDR3 consists of 21 residues. The CDR3 bases are TGTGCCAGCAGCTTGGCCCCCAGGCCCCCTCATAGGGGAATGTACCAAGAGACCCAGTACTTC. Translation: CASSLAPRPPHRGMYQETQYF.

The chain is built from TRBV18 and TRBJ2-5, with 8 bases lining up with TRBD1. The CDR3 runs 16 residues. V lost 5 bases and J lost 1; bases outside the gene matches: 9. CDR1 and CDR2 (germline): KGHSH, LQKENI. CDR3 amino acids: CASSRGQANRQETQYF. The CDR3 nucleotides are TGTGCCAGCTCAAGGGGACAGGCCAACCGCCAAGAGACCCAGTACTTC.

The table lists this clonotype with a few counts. V gene TRBV6-6 combines with J gene TRBJ2-1; TRBD1 agrees at 12 bases. The junction had 8 bases not matched to a gene; V was cut back by 6 bases and J by 8 bases. Germline V CDR1 and CDR2: MNHNY, SVGAGI (reference sequence). The CDR3 runs 15 residues. The DNA of the CDR3 is TGTGCCAGCAGCGATCAGGGACAGGGGGCATATGAGCAGTTCTTC. This codes for CASSDQGQGAYEQFF.

The chain carries TRBV5-6 and TRBJ1-1; no reliable D call. Deletions cut 1 base from V and 0 bases from J, with 10 bases between. Germline lookup yields CDR1 SGHDT and CDR2 YYEEEE. The CDR3 extends over 15 amino acids. CDR3 in DNA: TGTGCCAGCAGCTTGTATTGGCAGATGAACACTGAAGCTTTCTTT. This encodes CASSLYWQMNTEAFF. The complete variable domain, with remaining parts taken from reference TRBV5-6 and TRBJ1-1, reads DAGVTQSPTHLIKTRGQQVTLRCSPKSGHDTVSWYQQALGQGPQFIFQYYEEEERQRGNFPDRFSGHQFPNYSSELNVNALLLGDSALYLCASSLYWQMNTEAFFGQGTRLTVV.

The table lists this clonotype with many counts. This chain uses TRBV3-1 with TRBJ2-7; 9 bases agree with TRBD1. Per the germline V gene, CDR1 is LGHDT and CDR2 is YNNKEL (reference sequence). The CDR3 has 15 residues. The ends lost 0 bases at V and 6 bases at J; junction bases unmatched: 6. The CDR3 DNA sequence: TGTGCCAGCAGCCAAGATTGGGACAGGGTCGGCGAGCAGTACTTC. Its protein product is CASSQDWDRVGEQYF.

This clonotype was picked up many times. V usage is TRBV7-2 and J usage is TRBJ2-5; D unresolved. CDR1 is SGHTA and CDR2 is FQGNSA in the germline V gene. The CDR3 has 14 amino acids. The V gene lost 3 bases and the J gene lost 5 bases, with 13 bases spanning the gap. The chain's CDR3 is CASSLAWMGETQYF. DNA of the CDR3: TGTGCCAGCAGCTTGGCCTGGATGGGGGAGACCCAGTACTTC.

This clonotype has a count of ten or more. V gene TRBV6-1 combines with J gene TRBJ1-1, with D unclear. The germline CDR1 and CDR2 sequences are MNHNS and SASEGT. V lost 1 base and J lost 0, with 9 bases in between. The CDR3 has 15 amino acids. The CDR3 spells CASSEGPGMNTEAFF. The CDR3 DNA reads TGTGCCAGCAGTGAAGGCCCAGGAATGAACACTGAAGCTTTCTTT.

The rearrangement uses TRBV2 and TRBJ2-7, with 9 bases that match TRBD2. V lost 0 bases and J lost 9; bases outside the gene matches: 6. CDR1 and CDR2 (germline): SNHLY, FYNNEI. CDR3 length equals 14 residues. The CDR3 DNA follows: TGTGCCAGCAGTGAAGCTTCAGCGGGAGGCGGGCAGTACTTC. Protein product: CASSEASAGGGQYF.

In its sample, this clonotype was seen many times. The chain carries TRBV28 and TRBJ1-5; 9 bases line up with TRBD1. CDR1 is MDHEN and CDR2 is SYDVKM in the germline V gene. With 4 bases clipped from V and 5 bases from J, the junction kept 12 bases outside the gene matches. The CDR3 length is 17 residues. The CDR3: CASSSIFAGTGYQPQHF. CDR3 DNA: TGTGCCAGCAGTTCCATTTTCGCCGGGACAGGGTATCAGCCCCAGCATTTT.

CDR3 in DNA: TGCAGTGCTAGACTAAGGGCAGGGACTTGGGAAAAACTGTTTTTT. Residues: CSARLRAGTWEKLFF. V gene TRBV20-1 combines with J gene TRBJ1-4, with D tentatively TRBD1 (5 bases). Germline CDR1 DFQATT, CDR2 SNEGSKA (reference sequence). With 2 bases removed from V and 8 bases from J, the gap between germline ends came to 18 bases. This CDR3 comprises 15 residues.

CDR3 region: CASSQERRQNYGYTF. The CDR3 DNA follows: TGTGCCAGCAGCCAAGAAAGGCGGCAGAACTATGGCTACACCTTC. The chain links TRBV4-2 to TRBJ1-2; D not resolved. The length of the CDR3 is 15 residues. V was pared by 0 bases and J by 2 bases, with 10 bases between. Germline V gene data show CDR1 as LGHNA and CDR2 as YNFKEQ.

This clonotype was seen ten or more times. The chain is built from TRBV7-9 and TRBJ2-5; D remains unclear. This CDR3 comprises 15 residues. V lost 6 bases, J lost 0 bases, and 14 bases lay in between. Germline CDR1 and CDR2: SEHNR and FQNEAQ (reference sequence). The CDR3 sequence is CASSTGRSYQETQYF. The DNA of the CDR3 is TGTGCCAGCAGTACCGGACGGAGCTACCAAGAGACCCAGTACTTC.

V gene TRBV28 combines with J gene TRBJ1-6; TRBD1 might be the D (5 bases). V was trimmed by 2 bases and J by 9 bases, leaving 11 bases between them. There are 14 residues in the CDR3. Germline-derived CDR1 and CDR2 are MDHEN and SYDVKM. The CDR3 DNA reads as TGTGCCAGCAGTTTACGAGGGGATGTTTCACCCCTCCACTTT. Residues: CASSLRGDVSPLHF.

This clonotype was recorded many times. The gene calls are TRBV12-3 or TRBV12-4 and TRBJ2-1; TRBD1 matches at 10 bases. The trim removed 0 bases at V and 8 bases at J, leaving 4 bases unmatched. The CDR3 extends over 15 amino acids. Written as DNA, the CDR3 is TGTGCCAGCAGTTTAGCTACGACAGGGGGCTATGAGCAGTTCTTC. This encodes CASSLATTGGYEQFF.